These 20 T cell receptor beta chains share one sample of origin, sequenced in a study of T cells in Graves' hyperthyroidism and ophthalmopathy. Amplification yielded TCR beta CDR3 regions, with RNA transcripts as the source. When the TCR CDR3 underwent first-round RT-PCR, the HTBI primer set was used. TCRdb ran MiXCR on the multiplex PCR reads and lists one entry per CDR3 protein. The data contain 500,000 to 650,000 distinct CDR3 sequences, approximately 15% of them seen just once; the ten biggest clones take up about 12%. Input material: blood. All receptors derive from a woman aged 45 to 65 with Graves' ophthalmopathy.

Ten or more counts support this clonotype. The rearrangement joins TRBV11-2 to TRBJ2-3; a weak D match, TRBD2 (5 bases). V dropped 1 base and J dropped 2 bases, with 19 bases sitting between them. This CDR3 spans 18 amino acids. From germline, CDR1 is SGHAT and CDR2 FQNNGV. CDR3 sequence reads: CASSLVLAERKLTDTQYF. The CDR3, as DNA: TGTGCCAGCAGCTTAGTGCTAGCAGAACGGAAACTCACAGATACGCAGTATTTT.

The chain is built from TRBV18 and TRBJ1-1; D may be TRBD1 (5 bases). The CDR3 is 13 residues long. Germline loops: CDR1 KGHSH, CDR2 LQKENI. The V end lost 8 bases, the J end lost 1 base, and 11 bases lay between the germline ends. CDR3 region: CASGQGPNTEAFF. For the CDR3, the DNA is TGTGCCAGCGGTCAGGGCCCGAACACTGAAGCTTTCTTT.

The chain carries TRBV7-6 and TRBJ2-7, with D possibly being TRBD1 or TRBD2 (6 bases each). V lost 5 bases, J lost 2 bases, and 16 bases lay in between. The CDR3 spans 15 residues. The germline V gene has CDR1 SGHVS and CDR2 FNYEAQ. The CDR3: CASSHRAGHTYEQYF. As DNA, the CDR3 is TGTGCCAGCAGCCACAGGGCGGGACACACCTACGAGCAGTACTTC. Combining the CDR3 with reference TRBV7-6 and TRBJ2-7 gives the whole variable domain GAGVSQSPRYKVTKRGQDVALRCDPISGHVSLYWYRQALGQGPEFLTYFNYEAQQDKSGLPNDRFSAERPEGSISTLTIQRTEQRDSAMYRCASSHRAGHTYEQYFGPGTRLTVT.

This clonotype was picked up a small number of times. A much larger clonotype is one base distant, so this may be a read error. The missing conserved phenylalanine or tryptophan at the end of this CDR3 makes a read error likely. The rearrangement uses TRBV12-3 or TRBV12-4 and TRBJ1-2; 10 nucleotides match TRBD1. CDR3 length: 15 residues. Unmatched junction bases numbered 4, after V lost 6 bases and J lost 0 bases. For the CDR3, the DNA is TGTGCCAGCAGAGCCGGGACAGGGGCTAACTATGGCTACACCCTC. Translating it yields CASRAGTGANYGYTL.

This clonotype was seen at least ten times. This sequence joins TRBV28 and TRBJ2-3; 8 bases match TRBD2. This CDR3 contains 16 residues. Unmatched junction bases numbered 10, after V lost 4 bases and J lost 4 bases. Germline V CDR1 and CDR2: MDHEN, SYDVKM. This CDR3 is CASSSLSPGLADTQYF. In nucleotides, the CDR3 is TGTGCCAGCAGTTCCCTTTCACCGGGACTAGCAGATACGCAGTATTTT.

There are many counts of this clonotype. CDR3 protein: CASSQATSGRAVDNEQFF. CDR3 nucleotides: TGTGCCAGCAGCCAGGCTACTAGCGGGAGGGCGGTGGACAATGAGCAGTTCTTC. This chain uses TRBV3-1 with TRBJ2-1; 13 nucleotides match TRBD2. The CDR3 length is 18 residues. The germline V gene encodes CDR1 LGHDT and CDR2 YNNKEL (reference sequence). V was clipped by 3 bases and J by 5 bases; unmatched bases: 10.

Many counts were recorded for this clonotype. The V and J genes are TRBV5-1 and TRBJ2-7, with D possibly being TRBD1 (5 bases). Trimming took off 0 bases at V and 6 bases at J, with 19 bases between the two ends. CDR3 length: 16 residues. Germline V lookup: CDR1 SGHRS, CDR2 YFSETQ. CDR3 bases: TGCGCCAGCAGCTTGGAGGCAGGGCCGGGTGTGGGCGAGCAGTACTTC. This encodes CASSLEAGPGVGEQYF.

This clonotype was observed at least ten times. The chain has TRBV28 and TRBJ2-1; TRBD1 agrees at 7 bases. Germline V gives CDR1 MDHEN, CDR2 SYDVKM. The junction had 12 bases not matched to a gene; V was cut back by 5 bases and J by 8 bases. This CDR3 contains 15 residues. The CDR3 protein is CASSSPGQKQDEQFF. Written as DNA, the CDR3 is TGTGCCAGCAGTAGTCCGGGACAGAAGCAAGATGAGCAGTTCTTC.

The V call is TRBV20-1, the J call TRBJ2-1, with a weak D call TRBD1 (5 bases). CDR3 length: 12 residues. Trimming left V 5 bases short and J 9 bases short, with 14 bases between. Germline CDR1 DFQATT, CDR2 SNEGSKA (reference sequence). This CDR3 is CSAPRQTSEQFF. CDR3 DNA sequence: TGCAGTGCTCCACGACAGACAAGTGAGCAGTTCTTC.

This clonotype was counted only a few times. This chain uses TRBV4-2 with TRBJ1-4; perhaps TRBD1 as D (5 bases). Germline CDR1 and CDR2: LGHNA and YNFKEQ. CDR3 length equals 16 residues. The V gene lost 3 bases and the J gene lost 8 bases, with 19 bases spanning the gap. CDR3 sequence (DNA): TGTGCCAGCAGCCAGTCCGGGGCCCTGAGTGGCGAAAAACTGTTTTTT. Its translation is CASSQSGALSGEKLFF.

The chain joins TRBV28 to TRBJ2-3, with D tentatively TRBD2 (5 bases). In germline, CDR1 is MDHEN, CDR2 SYDVKM. The V gene lost 7 bases and the J gene lost 6 bases, with 20 bases spanning the gap. The CDR3 is 15 residues long. CDR3 DNA sequence: TGTGCCAGCACCTTCCATGTGGGCCTAGCCGATACGCAGTATTTT. It is translated as CASTFHVGLADTQYF. Based on the CDR3 plus reference TRBV28 and TRBJ2-3, the full variable domain is DVKVTQSSRYLVKRTGEKVFLECVQDMDHENMFWYRQDPGLGLRLIYFSYDVKMKEKGDIPEGYSVSREKKERFSLILESASTNQTSMYLCASTFHVGLADTQYFGPGTRLTVL.

This clonotype was seen many times. The chain has TRBV7-2 and TRBJ2-2; weak D call: TRBD2 (7 bases). Germline loops: CDR1 SGHTA, CDR2 FQGNSA. The ends were cut back, 0 bases at V and 0 bases at J, with 11 bases in the middle. The length of the CDR3 is 17 residues. The CDR3 is CASSLAGGPANTGELFF. The CDR3 bases are TGTGCCAGCAGCTTAGCGGGGGGGCCGGCGAACACCGGGGAGCTGTTTTTT.

This clonotype turned up a few times. This may stem from a read error, because a much larger clone lies one nucleotide away. The rearrangement links TRBV20-1 to TRBJ2-1; 8 bases fit TRBD2. The CDR3 consists of 16 residues. CDR1 and CDR2 (germline): DFQATT, SNEGSKA (reference sequence). The CDR3 region has the DNA TGCAGTGCTTCTACCTGGGGTAGCGGGGACCACAATGAGCAGCTCTTC. Translated, it gives CSASTWGSGDHNEQLF.

This clonotype was seen ten or more times. The chain recombines TRBV3-1 with TRBJ2-3; D unresolved. This CDR3 comprises 14 residues. Germline values: CDR1 LGHDT, CDR2 YNNKEL (reference sequence). V was shortened by 1 base and J by 4 bases, with 9 bases between the two germline ends. The CDR3 DNA reads as TGTGCCAGCAGCCAAGGGTCGGGCGCAGATACGCAGTATTTT. The encoded protein is CASSQGSGADTQYF.

This clonotype was picked up many times. This rearrangement joins TRBV7-9 to TRBJ2-7; D possibly uses TRBD1 or TRBD2 (7 bases each). CDR3 length: 15 residues. V was shortened by 5 bases and J by 1 base, with 15 bases between the two germline ends. Germline lookup yields CDR1 SEHNR and CDR2 FQNEAQ (reference sequence). CDR3 residues: CASSTGRGGSYEQYF. The CDR3 DNA reads TGTGCCAGCAGCACCGGCAGGGGGGGATCCTACGAGCAGTACTTC.

This clonotype occurred many times. The chain is built from TRBV6-2 or TRBV6-3 and TRBJ1-1; D uncertain. V dropped 2 bases and J dropped 5 bases, with 9 bases sitting between them. There are 13 residues in the CDR3. Looked up from germline, CDR1 is MNHEY and CDR2 is SVGEGT. In nucleotides, the CDR3 is TGTGCCAGCAGTTACACGCGGTATACTGAAGCTTTCTTT. Translated: CASSYTRYTEAFF.

Turning to this clonotype: A read error may explain this, as a much larger clone is one base away. The CDR3 bases are TGTGCCAGCAGCTTAGGGAGGGCCACTTATGTCTACACCTTC. This encodes CASSLGRATYVYTF. The J gene is TRBJ1-2, the V gene TRBV7-2; D gene ambiguous. Germline values: CDR1 SGHTA, CDR2 FQGNSA. This CDR3 region has 14 residues.

This clonotype has a handful of counts. The V call is TRBV5-4, the J call TRBJ2-5; D may be TRBD1 or TRBD2 (5 bases each). The CDR3 spans 15 residues. The germline V and J ends were trimmed by 0 bases and 5 bases, with 14 bases remaining between them. The V gene's germline CDR1 is SGHNT and CDR2 YYREEE (reference sequence). The CDR3 DNA reads as TGTGCCAGCAGCTTGGCCCCAGGGAGCTGGGAGACCCAGTACTTC. As protein: CASSLAPGSWETQYF.

This clonotype was detected many times. The CDR3 region is CASSLSRGWTEAFF. The CDR3 bases are TGTGCCAGCAGCTTAAGCAGGGGATGGACTGAAGCTTTCTTT. This sequence joins TRBV7-2 and TRBJ1-1; D might be TRBD1 (6 bases). Per the germline V gene, CDR1 is SGHTA and CDR2 is FQGNSA. The CDR3 is 14 residues long. Deletions cut 2 bases from V and 5 bases from J, with 12 bases between.

Ten or more counts support this clonotype. The chain carries TRBV18 and TRBJ2-1; TRBD2 agrees at 9 bases. The CDR3 is 15 residues long. V shed 5 bases, J shed 8 bases, and the junction held 10 bases outside the gene matches. Germline CDR1 is KGHSH and CDR2 is LQKENI. CDR3 loop: CASSILAGEMDEQFF. CDR3 bases: TGTGCCAGCTCAATTTTAGCGGGAGAAATGGATGAGCAGTTCTTC.